Presented here are 28 T cell receptor beta chains from one specimen sequenced in a study of cytomegalovirus exposure and HLA in healthy donors. The PCR was carried out with 60 Vbeta primers and 13 Jbeta primers. TCRdb's copy holds only in-frame clones and misses some; the assay was immunoSEQ multiplex PCR. The sample lists 200,000 to 250,000 clones; about 80% were seen once. The sequencing sample was made of PBMCs. These receptors were collected from an older woman in good health and CMV-seropositive.

This clone was counted a single time. The chain employs TRBV5-4 and TRBJ1-4; D gene ambiguous. V was shortened by 1 base and J by 4 bases, with 11 bases between the two germline ends. Germline V gene data show CDR1 as SGHNT and CDR2 as YYREEE (reference sequence). The CDR3 covers 15 residues. CDR3 nucleotides: TGTGCCAGCAGCTTGTCGGGAAGAGGTAATGAAAAACTGTTTTTT. The encoded protein is CASSLSGRGNEKLFF. Supplemented by reference TRBV5-4 and TRBJ1-4, the full variable domain reads ETGVTQSPTHLIKTRGQQVTLRCSSQSGHNTVSWYQQALGQGPQFIFQYYREEENGRGNFPPRFSGLQFPNYSSELNVNALELDDSALYLCASSLSGRGNEKLFFGSGTQLSVL.

The chain combines TRBV5-1 with TRBJ1-1; no reliable D call. The length of the CDR3 is 14 residues. Germline values: CDR1 SGHRS, CDR2 YFSETQ. V lost 2 bases and J lost 1, with 9 bases in between. The CDR3 loop is CASSFAISNTEAFF. The CDR3 DNA reads as TGCGCCAGCAGCTTCGCGATCTCGAACACTGAAGCTTTCTTT.

The chain employs TRBV6-6 and TRBJ2-1; no firm D call. V was cut by 4 bases and J by 3 bases, with 4 bases left in between. The CDR3 runs to 12 residues. Germline loops: CDR1 MNHNY, CDR2 SVGAGI (reference sequence). For the CDR3, the DNA is TGTGCCAGCAGTTCCAACTACAATGAGCAGTTCTTC. Translating it yields CASSSNYNEQFF.

The chain combines TRBV6-6 with TRBJ2-3, with 8 bases identical to TRBD2. The germline CDR1 and CDR2 sequences are MNHNY and SVGAGI (reference sequence). The V segment lost 11 bases and the J segment 0 bases; nucleotides outside the gene matches: 13. The CDR3 has 16 residues. The CDR3 is CAAGTSLSLSTDTQYF. The DNA of the CDR3 is TGTGCCGCCGGGACTAGTTTATCCCTTAGCACAGATACGCAGTATTTT.

This clone came up once. The chain joins TRBV9 to TRBJ1-5; D not resolved. This CDR3 has 15 residues. Per the germline V gene, CDR1 is SGDLS and CDR2 is YYNGEE. Between the trimmed V and J ends, which lost 4 bases and 8 bases, there was a span of 19 bases. This chain's CDR3 is CASSLTPSGIEPQHF. CDR3 DNA sequence: TGTGCCAGCAGCCTCACCCCCAGCGGGATCGAGCCCCAGCATTTT.

This clone has more than one count but fewer than ten. This chain connects TRBV6-5 to TRBJ2-7, with TRBD2 matching 10 bases. Germline CDR1 and CDR2: MNHEY and SVGAGI. Unmatched junction bases numbered 9, after V lost 5 bases and J lost 5 bases. The CDR3 has 15 amino acids. Here the CDR3 DNA reads TGTGCCAGCAGTCCCCGACTAGCGGGTAGGAACGAGCAGTACTTC. Encoded protein: CASSPRLAGRNEQYF.

The chain recombines TRBV27 with TRBJ2-3; 8 nucleotides agree with TRBD2. The germline V gene encodes CDR1 MNHEY and CDR2 SMNVEV (reference sequence). This CDR3 region has 14 residues. V lost 4 bases, J lost 4 bases, and 4 bases stayed unmatched. CDR3: CASSSYGGADTQYF. CDR3 bases: TGTGCCAGCAGTTCCTACGGGGGGGCAGATACGCAGTATTTT.

V and J are TRBV2 and TRBJ2-1; 8 bases agree with TRBD2. After removal of 5 bases from V and 10 bases from J, the junction contained 10 bases not matched to a gene. The germline gives CDR1 SNHLY, CDR2 FYNNEI. The CDR3 runs 14 residues. In DNA form, the CDR3 reads TGTGCCAGCAGTTATTTAGCGGGGCCCCCGGAGCAGTTCTTC. This gives the protein CASSYLAGPPEQFF.

This clone has only one observation. V usage is TRBV7-2 and J usage is TRBJ2-1; D is ambiguous. This CDR3 has 15 amino acids. Germline CDR1 is SGHTA and CDR2 is FQGNSA. The ends were cut back, 3 bases at V and 0 bases at J, with 9 bases in the middle. The CDR3 nucleotides read TGTGCCAGCAGCTTTGCGGTTAGCTCCTACAATGAGCAGTTCTTC. Translating gives CASSFAVSSYNEQFF. Looking up the rest from reference TRBV7-2 and TRBJ2-1 gives the full variable domain: GAGVSQSPSNKVTEKGKDVELRCDPISGHTALYWYRQSLGQGLEFLIYFQGNSAPDKSGLPSDRFSAERTGGSVSTLTIQRTQQEDSAVYLCASSFAVSSYNEQFFGPGTRLTVL.

This clone was seen once. V is TRBV11-3 and J is TRBJ1-1, with 8 nucleotides matching TRBD1. The CDR3 sequence is 14 residues long. Germline CDR1 reads SGHNT; CDR2 reads YENEEA. The V segment lost 1 base and the J segment 4 bases; nucleotides outside the gene matches: 2. This chain's CDR3 is CASSLGDRPTEAFF. For the CDR3, the DNA is TGTGCCAGCAGCTTAGGGGACAGGCCCACTGAAGCTTTCTTT.

In this sample, this clone turned up a few times. This chain joins TRBV19 and TRBJ1-5; TRBD1 might be the D (6 bases). The CDR3 totals 14 residues. V lost 5 bases, J lost 6 bases, and 14 bases lay in between. The germline gives CDR1 LNHDA, CDR2 SQIVND (reference sequence). Written as DNA, the CDR3 is TGTGCCAGTAGTCCTTCAGGGGTGCGTCAGCCCCAGCATTTT. Translating it yields CASSPSGVRQPQHF.

The chain employs TRBV9 and TRBJ2-5; no firm D call. The V and J ends lost 4 bases and 1 base respectively, with 11 bases between them. Germline values: CDR1 SGDLS, CDR2 YYNGEE. The CDR3 runs to 14 residues. CDR3 in amino acids: CASSSRTVQETQYF. DNA for the CDR3: TGTGCCAGCAGCTCCCGTACGGTCCAAGAGACCCAGTACTTC.

This clone was counted between two and nine times. The rearrangement uses TRBV10-3 and TRBJ2-2; 7 bases agree with TRBD1. Germline lookup yields CDR1 ENHRY and CDR2 SYGVKD. This CDR3 has 14 amino acids. V was pared by 2 bases and J by 3 bases, with 0 bases of the junction left unmatched. CDR3 sequence: CAISEDRDTGELFF. The CDR3 region has the DNA TGTGCCATCAGTGAGGACAGGGACACCGGGGAGCTGTTTTTT.

The genes are TRBV28 and TRBJ1-2; D is unclear. V was cut by 6 bases and J by 2 bases, with 7 bases left in between. Germline assignment: CDR1 MDHEN and CDR2 SYDVKM. CDR3 size: 12 residues. CDR3 sequence (DNA): TGTGCCAGCAGCTCCGGGAACTATGGCTACACCTTC. Amino acid sequence: CASSSGNYGYTF.

Concerning this clone: The sample holds other DNA sequences that translate to the same CDR3. The rearrangement uses TRBV5-1 and TRBJ2-5; D is perhaps TRBD1 (6 bases). Germline values: CDR1 SGHRS, CDR2 YFSETQ. V was cut by 0 bases and J by 3 bases, with 9 bases left in between. The CDR3 contains 14 residues. DNA for the CDR3: TGCGCCAGCAGCTTGGGACAGGCCGAAGAGACCCAGTACTTC. Residues: CASSLGQAEETQYF.

The chain is built from TRBV28 and TRBJ1-5; the match to TRBD1 covers 7 bases. CDR3 length equals 15 residues. Unmatched junction bases numbered 7, after V lost 7 bases and J lost 1 base. Germline V lookup: CDR1 MDHEN, CDR2 SYDVKM. CDR3 in DNA: TGTGCCAGCACTCCGGGACAGATAAGCAATCAGCCCCAGCATTTT. This sequence encodes CASTPGQISNQPQHF.

This clone turned up a few times. The rearrangement uses TRBV7-8 and TRBJ2-7; 7 nucleotides line up with TRBD1. The CDR3 has 15 amino acids. Germline lookup yields CDR1 SGHVS and CDR2 FQNEAQ. The J segment lost 5 bases and the V segment lost 5 bases, leaving 12 bases of the junction unmatched. In DNA, the CDR3 is TGTGCCAGCAGCCCGGCGACAGGGACGTTGGACGAGCAGTACTTC. It specifies CASSPATGTLDEQYF.

This clone was picked up a small number of times. The gene calls are TRBV20-1 and TRBJ2-7, with no clear D. Trimming pared 5 bases from V and 3 bases from J, leaving 5 bases between. Germline V lookup: CDR1 DFQATT, CDR2 SNEGSKA (reference sequence). This CDR3 has 10 residues. CDR3 coding DNA: TGCAGTGCTTTTATCTACGAGCAGTACTTC. Its translation is CSAFIYEQYF.

Comment on this clone: The same CDR3 also results from other DNA sequences found in this sample. The CDR3 nucleotides are TGCGCCAGCAGCTTGGGGGGACAGGGATCCACAGATACGCAGTATTTT. Translated, it gives CASSLGGQGSTDTQYF. The chain carries TRBV5-1 and TRBJ2-3, with 9 bases that match TRBD1. Germline values: CDR1 SGHRS, CDR2 YFSETQ. V shed 0 bases and J 2 bases; nucleotides not matched to a gene: 4. The CDR3 totals 16 residues. Drawing the rest from reference TRBV5-1 and TRBJ2-3, the complete variable domain is KAGVTQTPRYLIKTRGQQVTLSCSPISGHRSVSWYQQTPGQGLQFLFEYFSETQRNKGNFPGRFSGRQFSNSRSEMNVSTLELGDSALYLCASSLGGQGSTDTQYFGPGTRLTVL.

V is TRBV18 and J is TRBJ1-1, with D possibly matching TRBD1 (6 bases). Between the trimmed V and J ends, which lost 6 bases and 6 bases, there was a span of 17 bases. This CDR3 spans 14 amino acids. The germline CDR1 and CDR2 sequences are KGHSH and LQKENI. The CDR3 sequence is CASSPEDRLAEAFF. The DNA of the CDR3 is TGTGCCAGCTCCCCTGAAGACAGGCTCGCTGAAGCTTTCTTT. Full variable domain (remainder filled in from reference TRBV18 and TRBJ1-1): NAGVMQNPRHLVRRRGQEARLRCSPMKGHSHVYWYRQLPEEGLKFMVYLQKENIIDESGMPKERFSAEFPKEGPSILRIQQVVRGDSAAYFCASSPEDRLAEAFFGQGTRLTVV.

CDR3 in amino acids: CASSLYNEQFF. The CDR3 coding sequence is TGTGCCAGCAGCCTCTACAATGAGCAGTTCTTC. The gene calls are TRBV2 and TRBJ2-1; D uncertain. CDR1 SNHLY and CDR2 FYNNEI come from the germline V gene. The CDR3 consists of 11 residues. V was clipped by 6 bases and J by 3 bases, with 3 bases between them.

The DNA for the CDR3 is TGTGCCAGTACAACTAGCGGGTATGAGACCCAGTACTTC. It specifies CASTTSGYETQYF. This chain uses TRBV19 with TRBJ2-5; 9 bases agree with TRBD2. CDR1 is LNHDA and CDR2 is SQIVND in the germline V gene (reference sequence). CDR3 size: 13 residues. The junction had 5 bases not matched to a gene; V was cut back by 7 bases and J by 5 bases.

For this clone: A read error may produce the germline difference seen at one junction end. This CDR3 is CSSSGTDTQYF. Written as DNA, the CDR3 is TGTTCCAGCTCGGGCACAGATACGCAGTATTTT. V gene TRBV7-9 combines with J gene TRBJ2-3; D ambiguous. The CDR3 is made up of 11 amino acids. Germline assignment: CDR1 SEHNR and CDR2 FQNEAQ (reference sequence).

The chain links TRBV30 to TRBJ1-1; D might be TRBD1 (5 bases). From germline, CDR1 is GTSNPN and CDR2 SVGIG (reference sequence). V lost 4 bases and J lost 1, with 13 bases in between. This CDR3 contains 14 residues. CDR3 coding DNA: TGTGCCTGGACGGGGGGAAATTGGAACACTGAAGCTTTCTTT. Translated: CAWTGGNWNTEAFF.

This clone showed up just a few times. V gene TRBV5-1 combines with J gene TRBJ2-2, with D perhaps matching TRBD1 (5 bases). This CDR3 comprises 14 residues. Germline lookup yields CDR1 SGHRS and CDR2 YFSETQ. Trimming took 3 bases from V and 6 from J, leaving 12 bases between them. The CDR3 nucleotides are TGCGCCAGCAGCTCGGTCAAGGGGTCCGGGGAGCTGTTTTTT. Translated: CASSSVKGSGELFF. The whole variable domain, filled in from reference TRBV5-1 and TRBJ2-2, reads KAGVTQTPRYLIKTRGQQVTLSCSPISGHRSVSWYQQTPGQGLQFLFEYFSETQRNKGNFPGRFSGRQFSNSRSEMNVSTLELGDSALYLCASSSVKGSGELFFGEGSRLTVL.

The chain combines TRBV5-4 with TRBJ1-1; 11 bases align to TRBD1. The CDR3 has 17 residues. Germline V gene lookup returns CDR1 SGHNT and CDR2 YYREEE (reference sequence). V lost 3 bases and J lost 0; bases outside the gene matches: 7. The CDR3: CASSSAGTGGLNTEAFF. CDR3 sequence (DNA): TGTGCCAGCAGCTCAGCCGGGACAGGGGGTTTGAACACTGAAGCTTTCTTT.

The rearrangement joins TRBV5-5 to TRBJ1-2, with 7 nucleotides matching TRBD1. Trimming at V came to 4 bases and at J to 4 bases, leaving 10 bases not matched to a gene. The germline V gene encodes CDR1 SGHKS and CDR2 YYEKEE (reference sequence). The CDR3 spans 15 residues. In DNA, the CDR3 is TGTGCCAGCAGCCCTGGGGACAGCCTATTCTATGGCTACACCTTC. This translates into CASSPGDSLFYGYTF.

The chain couples TRBV15 to TRBJ2-5; D is uncertain. Trimming took off 3 bases at V and 2 bases at J, with 10 bases between the two ends. CDR3 length: 14 residues. The germline V gene encodes CDR1 LNHNV and CDR2 YYDKDF (reference sequence). The CDR3 DNA is TGTGCCACCAGCAGGGCCGACACACAAGAGACCCAGTACTTC. Its translation: CATSRADTQETQYF.